The 16 T cell receptor beta chains presented below share a single source sample, sequenced in a study of blood T cell repertoires in COVID-19. TCRdb's copy holds only in-frame clones and misses some; the assay was immunoSEQ multiplex PCR. The table has about 190,000 clones, around 79% seen once. Sequencing was done on a sample of peripheral blood. These TCRs come from a woman aged 45-65 years with acute or convalescent COVID-19.

The CDR3 is CASSQSRDNEKLFF. DNA of the CDR3: TGTGCCAGCTCACAAAGCAGGGATAATGAAAAACTGTTTTTT. The chain carries TRBV18 and TRBJ1-4; possible D gene TRBD1, 5 bases. Trimming removed 4 bases at V and 4 bases at J, with 10 bases between. Per germline, CDR1 KGHSH and CDR2 LQKENI. The CDR3 spans 14 residues. The complete variable domain, with remaining parts taken from reference TRBV18 and TRBJ1-4, reads NAGVMQNPRHLVRRRGQEARLRCSPMKGHSHVYWYRQLPEEGLKFMVYLQKENIIDESGMPKERFSAEFPKEGPSILRIQQVVRGDSAAYFCASSQSRDNEKLFFGSGTQLSVL.

The V call is TRBV2, the J call TRBJ1-5; D is uncertain. Germline CDR1 SNHLY, CDR2 FYNNEI. V was shortened by 5 bases and J by 0 bases, with 11 bases between the two germline ends. CDR3 length: 15 residues. The CDR3 DNA reads as TGTGCCAGCAGTAAACCCAGTGTTAGCAATCAGCCCCAGCATTTT. It yields the protein CASSKPSVSNQPQHF.

The chain combines TRBV27 with TRBJ2-1; the D gene is possibly TRBD2 (5 bases). V lost 8 bases to trimming and J lost 0 bases, with 8 bases between them. The CDR3 has 13 residues. The germline gives CDR1 MNHEY, CDR2 SMNVEV (reference sequence). For the CDR3, the DNA is TGTGCCAGCGGACTCTTCTCCTACAATGAGCAGTTCTTC. Translating gives CASGLFSYNEQFF.

The chain is built from TRBV19 and TRBJ1-5, with a tentative D call TRBD1 (6 bases). Germline CDR1 reads LNHDA; CDR2 reads SQIVND (reference sequence). Trimming left V 6 bases short and J 2 bases short, with 17 bases between. This CDR3 has 16 residues. The CDR3 reads CASRTQKGGGNQPQHF. The CDR3 region has the DNA TGTGCCAGTAGAACCCAAAAAGGGGGAGGCAATCAGCCCCAGCATTTT.

The chain is built from TRBV19 and TRBJ1-5, with unresolved D. Trimming removed 1 base from V and 2 bases from J, with 6 bases in between. The CDR3 length is 14 residues. Germline values: CDR1 LNHDA, CDR2 SQIVND (reference sequence). The CDR3 DNA is TGTGCCAGTAGTATAGGGTCGGGCAATCAGCCCCAGCATTTT. It specifies CASSIGSGNQPQHF.

The gene calls are TRBV28 and TRBJ2-5; D is unresolved. Trimming stripped 4 bases from V and 0 bases from J, with 12 bases between. Germline loops: CDR1 MDHEN, CDR2 SYDVKM. This CDR3 is built from 15 residues. The CDR3 loop is CASSSVSGYQETQYF. The CDR3 nucleotides are TGTGCCAGCAGTTCGGTTTCAGGTTACCAAGAGACCCAGTACTTC.

This clone has just a few counts. V is TRBV18 and J is TRBJ2-7; weak D call: TRBD1 (5 bases). V gave up 5 bases and J gave up 7 bases, with 15 bases separating them. Germline V gene lookup returns CDR1 KGHSH and CDR2 LQKENI. The CDR3 spans 13 residues. In DNA form, the CDR3 reads TGTGCCAGCTCAAGGGCAGGGCCAGAAGAGCAGTACTTC. Translation gives CASSRAGPEEQYF.

This chain joins TRBV7-2 and TRBJ2-5; D is ambiguous. Germline-derived CDR1 and CDR2 are SGHTA and FQGNSA. V was shortened by 1 base and J by 4 bases, with 7 bases between the two germline ends. There are 13 residues in the CDR3. CDR3 region: CASSLETRETQYF. The CDR3 coding sequence is TGTGCCAGCAGCTTAGAGACTCGAGAGACCCAGTACTTC.

This clone was counted once. The gene calls are TRBV5-1 and TRBJ1-1; maybe TRBD1 (6 bases). Trimming stripped 6 bases from V and 1 base from J, with 13 bases between. The germline gives CDR1 SGHRS, CDR2 YFSETQ. The CDR3 length is 14 residues. The CDR3 coding sequence is TGCGCCAGCACTCCGGGACACTCGAACACTGAAGCTTTCTTT. Translation: CASTPGHSNTEAFF.

The sample holds one count of this clone. This chain joins TRBV3-1 (or the pseudogene TRBV3-2) and TRBJ1-6, with D tentatively TRBD1 (5 bases). V lost 1 base and J 10 bases, leaving 17 bases between the germline ends. The germline V gene encodes CDR1 LGHDT and CDR2 YNNKEL (reference sequence). The CDR3 has 16 residues. CDR3 sequence reads: CASSQASAAKGSPLHF. The CDR3 DNA reads as TGTGCCAGCAGCCAAGCGTCGGCGGCGAAGGGGTCACCCCTCCACTTT.

This clone showed up just once. The rearrangement links TRBV21-1 to TRBJ1-5; TRBD1 was called by the table and not checked on the DNA. TRBV21-1 is annotated as a pseudogene. This CDR3 has 15 residues. Here the CDR3 DNA reads TGTGCCAGCAGGGGGGCCAAGAGACCCCTCGAGCCCCAGCATTTT. Protein product: CASRGAKRPLEPQHF.

The chain couples TRBV19 to TRBJ1-2; D may be TRBD1 (5 bases). CDR1 and CDR2 from the germline V gene are LNHDA and SQIVND (reference sequence). CDR3 size: 13 residues. Trimming cost V 5 bases and J 8 bases, with 15 bases left between them. The CDR3 DNA sequence: TGTGCCAGTAGTCGGTCGGGGGTGGGCGGCTACACCTTC. Residues: CASSRSGVGGYTF.

This clone came up many times. V usage is TRBV6-2 or TRBV6-3 and J usage is TRBJ2-7, with 12 bases matching TRBD2. Germline V gene lookup returns CDR1 MNHEY and CDR2 SVGEGT. With V trimmed by 5 bases and J by 2 bases, 7 bases remained unmatched. The CDR3 length is 16 residues. The CDR3 nucleotides are TGTGCCAGCAGTCAATGGACTAGCGGGACCCCCTACGAGCAGTACTTC. Translating gives CASSQWTSGTPYEQYF.

The chain couples TRBV5-1 to TRBJ1-4; D is unresolved. The germline V and J ends were trimmed by 6 bases and 0 bases, with 12 bases remaining between them. Germline-derived CDR1 and CDR2 are SGHRS and YFSETQ. This CDR3 is built from 15 residues. CDR3: CASTFGGSTNEKLFF. The CDR3 DNA reads TGCGCCAGCACCTTTGGAGGTTCAACTAATGAAAAACTGTTTTTT.

This chain links TRBV7-2 with TRBJ2-3; 11 bases align to TRBD2. From germline, CDR1 is SGHTA and CDR2 FQGNSA. V shed 6 bases and J 2 bases; nucleotides not matched to a gene: 7. The CDR3 contains 16 residues. In DNA, the CDR3 is TGTGCCAGCAGGTTTGGGACTAGCGGACACACAGATACGCAGTATTTT. It codes for CASRFGTSGHTDTQYF. Combining the CDR3 with reference TRBV7-2 and TRBJ2-3 gives the whole variable domain GAGVSQSPSNKVTEKGKDVELRCDPISGHTALYWYRQSLGQGLEFLIYFQGNSAPDKSGLPSDRFSAERTGGSVSTLTIQRTQQEDSAVYLCASRFGTSGHTDTQYFGPGTRLTVL.

This clone occurred a few times. The rearrangement links TRBV5-1 to TRBJ1-1, with D possibly TRBD1 on 5 matching bases. Trimming took off 0 bases at V and 0 bases at J, with 18 bases between the two ends. This CDR3 comprises 18 residues. In germline, CDR1 is SGHRS, CDR2 YFSETQ. The CDR3 loop is CASSLGLGVGTLNTEAFF. CDR3 nucleotide sequence: TGCGCCAGCAGCTTGGGTCTGGGGGTCGGGACTTTGAACACTGAAGCTTTCTTT.